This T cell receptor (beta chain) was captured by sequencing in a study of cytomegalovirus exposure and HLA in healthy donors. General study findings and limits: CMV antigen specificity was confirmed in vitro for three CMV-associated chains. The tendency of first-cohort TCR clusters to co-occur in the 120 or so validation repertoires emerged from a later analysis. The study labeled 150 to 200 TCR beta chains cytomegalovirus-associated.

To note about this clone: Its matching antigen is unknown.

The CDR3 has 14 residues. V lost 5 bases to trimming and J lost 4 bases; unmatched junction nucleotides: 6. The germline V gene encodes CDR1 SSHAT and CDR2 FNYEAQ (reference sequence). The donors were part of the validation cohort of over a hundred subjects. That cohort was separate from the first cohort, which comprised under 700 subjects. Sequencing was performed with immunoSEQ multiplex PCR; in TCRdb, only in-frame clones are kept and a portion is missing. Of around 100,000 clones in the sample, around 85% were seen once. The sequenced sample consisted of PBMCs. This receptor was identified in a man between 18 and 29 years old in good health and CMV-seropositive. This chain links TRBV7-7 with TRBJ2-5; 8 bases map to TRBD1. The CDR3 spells CASSNGQGSETQYF. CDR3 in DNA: TGTGCCAGCAGCAACGGACAGGGATCAGAGACCCAGTACTTC.